This T cell receptor beta chain was found in a study of T cell responses to AZD1222 COVID-19 vaccine. Study summary: Analysis merged second doses at about 4 or about 12 weeks. The study, taken as a whole, reports: The study identified only five to seven AZD1222 recipients as seropositive at baseline. Spike-wide vaccine-associated CD4 TCRs dominated at 160-218 and 743-854.

With respect to this clone: No antigen is known for it.

CDR3 size: 14 residues. Germline-derived CDR1 and CDR2 are SGHRS and YFSETQ. V lost 4 bases and J 5 bases, leaving 15 bases between the germline ends. TCRdb's copy holds only in-frame clones and misses some; the assay was immunoSEQ multiplex PCR. The sample shows fewer than 150,000 clones, approximately 93% of them seen only once. The sample consisted of peripheral blood, taken on day 0 of AZD1222 vaccination. The V gene is TRBV5-1, the J gene TRBJ1-2; D perhaps matches TRBD1 (5 bases). The sequence was collected from an adult in good health. CDR3 bases: TGCGCCAGCAGCGAGGGACGGCGGCTATATGGCTACACCTTC. This gives the protein CASSEGRRLYGYTF.